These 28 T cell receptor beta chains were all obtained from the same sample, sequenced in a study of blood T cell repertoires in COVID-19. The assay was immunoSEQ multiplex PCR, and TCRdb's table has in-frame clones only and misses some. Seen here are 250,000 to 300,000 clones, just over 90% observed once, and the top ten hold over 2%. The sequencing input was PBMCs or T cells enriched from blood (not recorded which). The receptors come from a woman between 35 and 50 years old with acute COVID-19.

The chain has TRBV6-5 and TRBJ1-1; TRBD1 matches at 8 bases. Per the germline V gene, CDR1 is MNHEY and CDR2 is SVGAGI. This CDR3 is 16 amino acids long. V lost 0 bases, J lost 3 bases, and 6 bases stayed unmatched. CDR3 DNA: TGTGCCAGCAGTTACTCGGCAGGGGGCAAGGACACTGAAGCTTTCTTT. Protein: CASSYSAGGKDTEAFF.

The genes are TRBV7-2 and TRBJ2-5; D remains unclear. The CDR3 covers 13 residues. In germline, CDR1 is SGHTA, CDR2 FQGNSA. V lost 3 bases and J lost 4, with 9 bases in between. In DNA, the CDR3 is TGTGCCAGCAGCTTGGGCTCTTTAGAGACCCAGTACTTC. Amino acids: CASSLGSLETQYF.

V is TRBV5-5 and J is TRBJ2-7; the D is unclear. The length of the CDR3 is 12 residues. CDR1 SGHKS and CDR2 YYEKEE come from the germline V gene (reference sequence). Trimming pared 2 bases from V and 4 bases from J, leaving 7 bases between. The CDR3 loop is CASSFYSYEQYF. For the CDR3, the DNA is TGTGCCAGCAGCTTCTATAGTTACGAGCAGTACTTC. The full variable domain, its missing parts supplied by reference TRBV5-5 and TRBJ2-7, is DAGVTQSPTHLIKTRGQQVTLRCSPISGHKSVSWYQQVLGQGPQFIFQYYEKEERGRGNFPDRFSARQFPNYSSELNVNALLLGDSALYLCASSFYSYEQYFGPGTRLTVT.

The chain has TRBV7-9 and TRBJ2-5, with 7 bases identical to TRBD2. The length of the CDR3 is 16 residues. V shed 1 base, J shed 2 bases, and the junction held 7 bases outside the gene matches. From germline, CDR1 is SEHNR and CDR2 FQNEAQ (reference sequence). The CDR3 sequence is CASSLVHGGGQETQYF. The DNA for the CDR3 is TGTGCCAGCAGCTTAGTGCATGGCGGGGGACAAGAGACCCAGTACTTC.

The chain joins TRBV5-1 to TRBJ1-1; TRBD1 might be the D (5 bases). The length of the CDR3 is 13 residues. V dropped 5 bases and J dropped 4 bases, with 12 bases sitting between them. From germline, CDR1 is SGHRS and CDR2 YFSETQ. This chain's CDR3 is CASSSQAVTEAFF. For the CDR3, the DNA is TGCGCCAGCAGTTCACAGGCTGTCACTGAAGCTTTCTTT.

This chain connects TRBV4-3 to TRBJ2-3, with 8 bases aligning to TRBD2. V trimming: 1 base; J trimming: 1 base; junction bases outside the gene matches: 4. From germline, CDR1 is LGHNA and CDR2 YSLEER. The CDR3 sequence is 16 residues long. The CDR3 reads CASSQGGGIRTDTQYF. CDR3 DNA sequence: TGCGCCAGCAGCCAAGGCGGGGGGATACGCACAGATACGCAGTATTTT.

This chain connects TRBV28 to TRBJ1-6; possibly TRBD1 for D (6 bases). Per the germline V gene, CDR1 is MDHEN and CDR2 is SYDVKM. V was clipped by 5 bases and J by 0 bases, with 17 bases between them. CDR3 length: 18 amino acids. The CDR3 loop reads CASSPPPGGHSYNSPLHF. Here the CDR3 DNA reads TGTGCCAGCAGTCCCCCCCCGGGGGGCCACTCCTATAATTCACCCCTCCACTTT.

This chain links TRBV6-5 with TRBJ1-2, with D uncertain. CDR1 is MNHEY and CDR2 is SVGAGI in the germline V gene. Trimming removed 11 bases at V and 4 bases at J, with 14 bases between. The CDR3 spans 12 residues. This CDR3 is CAYKTPSYGYTF. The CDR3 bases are TGTGCCTACAAAACCCCGTCCTATGGCTACACCTTC.

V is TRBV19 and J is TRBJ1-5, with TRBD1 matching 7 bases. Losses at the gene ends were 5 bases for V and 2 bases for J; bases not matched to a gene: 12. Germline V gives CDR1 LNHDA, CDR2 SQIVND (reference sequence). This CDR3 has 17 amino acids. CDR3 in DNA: TGTGCCAGTAGTCCGCGGGACAGATCATTGGGCAATCAGCCCCAGCATTTT. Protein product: CASSPRDRSLGNQPQHF. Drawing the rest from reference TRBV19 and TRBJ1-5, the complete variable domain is DGGITQSPKYLFRKEGQNVTLSCEQNLNHDAMYWYRQDPGQGLRLIYYSQIVNDFQKGDIAEGYSVSREKKESFPLTVTSAQKNPTAFYLCASSPRDRSLGNQPQHFGDGTRLSIL.

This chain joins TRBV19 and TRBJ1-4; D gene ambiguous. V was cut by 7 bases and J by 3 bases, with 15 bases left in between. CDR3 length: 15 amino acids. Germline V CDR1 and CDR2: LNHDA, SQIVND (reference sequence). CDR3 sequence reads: CASKDRGIPNEKLFF. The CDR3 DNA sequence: TGTGCCAGTAAGGATCGAGGCATCCCTAATGAAAAACTGTTTTTT.

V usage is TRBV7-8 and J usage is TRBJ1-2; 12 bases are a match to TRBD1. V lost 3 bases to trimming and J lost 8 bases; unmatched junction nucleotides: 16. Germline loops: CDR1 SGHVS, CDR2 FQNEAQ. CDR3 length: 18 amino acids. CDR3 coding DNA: TGTGCCAGCAGCTTTCAACCGAGGGAGGGGGACAGGGGGCGAGGCTACACCTTC. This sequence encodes CASSFQPREGDRGRGYTF.

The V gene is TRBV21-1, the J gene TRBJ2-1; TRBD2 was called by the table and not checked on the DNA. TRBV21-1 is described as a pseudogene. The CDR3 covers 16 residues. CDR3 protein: CASSSPASGRDNEQFF. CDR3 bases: TGTGCCAGCAGCAGCCCGGCTAGCGGGAGAGACAATGAGCAGTTCTTC.

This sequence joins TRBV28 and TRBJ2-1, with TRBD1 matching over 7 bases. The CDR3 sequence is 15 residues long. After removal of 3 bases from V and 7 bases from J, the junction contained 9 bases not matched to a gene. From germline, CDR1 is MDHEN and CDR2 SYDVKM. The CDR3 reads CASSFGGQPPNEQFF. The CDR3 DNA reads TGTGCCAGCAGTTTTGGGGGACAGCCCCCTAATGAGCAGTTCTTC.

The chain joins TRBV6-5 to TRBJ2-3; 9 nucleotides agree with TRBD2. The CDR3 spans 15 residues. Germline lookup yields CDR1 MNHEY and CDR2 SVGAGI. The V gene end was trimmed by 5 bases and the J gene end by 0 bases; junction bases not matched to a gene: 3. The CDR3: CASSSGRTSTDTQYF. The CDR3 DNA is TGTGCCAGCAGTAGCGGGAGGACTAGCACAGATACGCAGTATTTT.

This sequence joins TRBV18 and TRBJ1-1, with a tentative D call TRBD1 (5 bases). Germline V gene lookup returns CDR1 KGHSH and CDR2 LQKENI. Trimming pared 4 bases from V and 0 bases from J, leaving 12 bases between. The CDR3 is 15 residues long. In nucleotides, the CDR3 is TGTGCCAGCTCACTAGCCGGACAATTGAACACTGAAGCTTTCTTT. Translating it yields CASSLAGQLNTEAFF.

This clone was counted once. This CDR3 reads CASSRVQRQERNYGYTF. CDR3 nucleotide sequence: TGTGCCAGCAGTCGAGTTCAAAGACAGGAGCGTAACTATGGCTACACCTTC. V is TRBV16 and J is TRBJ1-2, with D possibly matching TRBD1 (6 bases). Germline loops: CDR1 KGHSY, CDR2 FQNENV. V lost 6 bases, J lost 1 base, and 21 bases lay in between. This CDR3 contains 17 residues.

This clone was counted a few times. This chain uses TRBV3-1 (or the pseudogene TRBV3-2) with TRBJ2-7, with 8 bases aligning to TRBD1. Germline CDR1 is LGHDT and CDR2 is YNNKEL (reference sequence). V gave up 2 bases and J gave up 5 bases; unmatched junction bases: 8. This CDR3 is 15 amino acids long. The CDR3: CASSQMDRDGDEQYF. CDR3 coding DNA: TGTGCCAGCAGCCAAATGGACAGGGACGGGGACGAGCAGTACTTC.

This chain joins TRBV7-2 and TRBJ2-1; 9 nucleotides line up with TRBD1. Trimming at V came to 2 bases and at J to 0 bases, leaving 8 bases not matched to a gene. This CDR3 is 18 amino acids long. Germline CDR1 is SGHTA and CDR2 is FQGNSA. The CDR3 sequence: CASSLTRQGVRSYNEQFF. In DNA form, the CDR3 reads TGTGCCAGCAGCTTAACCCGACAGGGGGTCCGCTCCTACAATGAGCAGTTCTTC.

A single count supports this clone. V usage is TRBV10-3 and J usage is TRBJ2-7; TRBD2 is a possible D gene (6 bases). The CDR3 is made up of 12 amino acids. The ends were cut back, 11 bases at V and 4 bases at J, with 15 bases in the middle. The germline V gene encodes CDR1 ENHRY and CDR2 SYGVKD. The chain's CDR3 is CAGGDGGYEQYF. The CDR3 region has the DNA TGTGCCGGCGGGGATGGGGGGTACGAGCAGTACTTC.

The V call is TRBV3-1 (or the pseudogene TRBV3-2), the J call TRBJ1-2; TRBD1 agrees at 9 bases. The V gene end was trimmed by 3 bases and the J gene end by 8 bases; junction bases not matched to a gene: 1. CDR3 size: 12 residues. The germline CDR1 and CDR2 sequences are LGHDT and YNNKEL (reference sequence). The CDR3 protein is CASSHGQGGYTF. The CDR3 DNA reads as TGTGCCAGCAGCCACGGACAGGGGGGCTACACCTTC.

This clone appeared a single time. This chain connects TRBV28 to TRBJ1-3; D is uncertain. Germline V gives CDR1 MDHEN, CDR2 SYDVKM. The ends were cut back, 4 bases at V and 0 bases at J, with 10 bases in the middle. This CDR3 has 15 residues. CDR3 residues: CASSYRGISGNTIYF. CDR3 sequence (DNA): TGTGCCAGCAGTTATCGGGGTATCTCTGGAAACACCATATATTTT.

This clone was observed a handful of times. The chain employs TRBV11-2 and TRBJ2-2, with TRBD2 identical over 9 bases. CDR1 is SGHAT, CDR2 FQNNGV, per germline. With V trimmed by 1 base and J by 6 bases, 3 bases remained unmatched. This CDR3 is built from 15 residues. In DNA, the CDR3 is TGTGCCAGCAGCTTAGTTAGCGGGGGTCCCGGGGAGCTGTTTTTT. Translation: CASSLVSGGPGELFF.

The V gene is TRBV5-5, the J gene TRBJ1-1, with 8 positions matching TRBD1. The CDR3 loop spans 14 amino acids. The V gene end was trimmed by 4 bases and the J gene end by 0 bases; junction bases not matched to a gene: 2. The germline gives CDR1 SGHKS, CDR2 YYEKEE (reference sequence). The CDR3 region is CASSATGVNTEAFF. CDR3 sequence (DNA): TGTGCCAGCAGCGCGACAGGGGTGAACACTGAAGCTTTCTTT.

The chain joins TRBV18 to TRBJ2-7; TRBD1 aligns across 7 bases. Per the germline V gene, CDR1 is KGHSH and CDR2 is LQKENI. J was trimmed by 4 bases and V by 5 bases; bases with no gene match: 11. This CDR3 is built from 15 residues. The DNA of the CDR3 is TGTGCCAGCTCAACAGGGGACCGGAGGTTATACGAGCAGTACTTC. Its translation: CASSTGDRRLYEQYF.

The CDR3 region is CASSGRGMNTEAFF. Written as DNA, the CDR3 is TGTGCCAGCAGCGGTAGAGGTATGAACACTGAAGCTTTCTTT. The V gene is TRBV11-3, the J gene TRBJ1-1; D gene ambiguous. This CDR3 comprises 14 residues. Germline CDR1 SGHNT, CDR2 YENEEA. V was shortened by 5 bases and J by 0 bases, with 10 bases between the two germline ends.

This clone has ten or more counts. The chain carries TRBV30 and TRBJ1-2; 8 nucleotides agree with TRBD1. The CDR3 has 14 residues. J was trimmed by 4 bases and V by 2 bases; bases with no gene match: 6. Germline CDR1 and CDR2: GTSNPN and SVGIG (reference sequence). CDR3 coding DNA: TGTGCCTGGAGTCCACTACAGGGGGGCTATGGCTACACCTTC. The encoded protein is CAWSPLQGGYGYTF.

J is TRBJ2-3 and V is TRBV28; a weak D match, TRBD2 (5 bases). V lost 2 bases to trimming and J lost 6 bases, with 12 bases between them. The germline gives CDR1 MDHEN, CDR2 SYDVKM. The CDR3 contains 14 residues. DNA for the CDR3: TGTGCCAGCAGTTTACACGCGAGGGTTGATACGCAGTATTTT. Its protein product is CASSLHARVDTQYF.

Here the CDR3 reads CAWSRLREEKLFF. The CDR3 DNA follows: TGTGCCTGGAGCAGGCTTAGGGAGGAAAAACTGTTTTTT. This chain joins TRBV30 and TRBJ1-4, with D unresolved. The V gene's germline CDR1 is GTSNPN and CDR2 SVGIG (reference sequence). CDR3 length: 13 amino acids. V gave up 3 bases and J gave up 8 bases, with 13 bases separating them.